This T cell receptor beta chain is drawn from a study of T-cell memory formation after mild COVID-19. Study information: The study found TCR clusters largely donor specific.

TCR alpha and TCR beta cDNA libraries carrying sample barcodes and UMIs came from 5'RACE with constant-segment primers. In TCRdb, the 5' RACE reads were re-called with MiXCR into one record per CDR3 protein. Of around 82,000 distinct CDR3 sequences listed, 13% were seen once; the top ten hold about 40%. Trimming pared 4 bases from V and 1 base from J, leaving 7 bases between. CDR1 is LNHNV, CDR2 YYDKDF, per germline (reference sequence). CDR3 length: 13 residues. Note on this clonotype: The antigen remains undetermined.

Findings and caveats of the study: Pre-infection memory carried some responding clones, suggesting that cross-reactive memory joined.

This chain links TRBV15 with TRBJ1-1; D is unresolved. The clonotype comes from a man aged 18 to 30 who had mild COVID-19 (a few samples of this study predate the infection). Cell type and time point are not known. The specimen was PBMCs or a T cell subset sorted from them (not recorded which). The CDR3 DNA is TGTGCCACCAGCACAACAGAGAACACTGAAGCTTTCTTT. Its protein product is CATSTTENTEAFF. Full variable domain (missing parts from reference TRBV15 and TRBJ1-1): DAMVIQNPRYQVTQFGKPVTLSCSQTLNHNVMYWYQQKSSQAPKLLFHYYDKDFNNEADTPDNFQSRRPNTSFCFLDIRSPGLGDTAMYLCATSTTENTEAFFGQGTRLTVV.